The 28 T cell receptor beta chains reported below all come from one sample, sequenced in a study of beta chain features in type 1 diabetes. These receptors have no known antigen. Expressed TCRB transcripts got sequenced, as all isolated RNA was reverse transcribed. The method was immunoSEQ multiplex PCR; TCRdb's version includes in-frame clones alone and lacks a portion of them. The sample contains roughly 290,000 clones, approximately 16% of which appear only once. Findings of the study overall: People with Type 1 diabetes carried modestly yet significantly shorter TCRB CDR3s in all four CD4+ subsets.

Sequences were obtained from naive CD4+ T cells from blood. The source is a man between 18 and 29 years old with type 1 diabetes.

This chain links TRBV28 with TRBJ1-2; possibly TRBD1 for D (6 bases). This CDR3 region has 15 residues. Per germline, CDR1 MDHEN and CDR2 SYDVKM. V lost 6 bases and J lost 8, with 22 bases in between. The CDR3 loop reads CASSLAGRTVPGYTF. CDR3 coding DNA: TGTGCCAGCAGCCTAGCGGGTAGGACAGTCCCCGGCTACACCTTC.

The chain carries TRBV7-6 and TRBJ2-7, with D tentatively TRBD2 (6 bases). The germline V and J ends were trimmed by 5 bases and 6 bases, with 20 bases remaining between them. Germline CDR1 SGHVS, CDR2 FNYEAQ. This CDR3 region has 15 residues. The CDR3 DNA follows: TGTGCCAGCAGCAACTTGGGGGGATACTCAACCGAGCAGTACTTC. Translating gives CASSNLGGYSTEQYF.

This clone was detected only a few times. V usage is TRBV28 and J usage is TRBJ2-1, with 8 bases aligning to TRBD2. Germline CDR1 and CDR2: MDHEN and SYDVKM. V was pared by 7 bases and J by 10 bases, with 15 bases of the junction left unmatched. CDR3 size: 15 residues. The CDR3 coding sequence is TGTGCCAGCATTCCTGGGGCTAGCGGGCTTCAGGAGCAGTTCTTC. This codes for CASIPGASGLQEQFF.

This clone was seen a handful of times. This sequence joins TRBV25-1 and TRBJ2-5; 7 bases agree with TRBD2. This CDR3 is 14 amino acids long. Germline V gene sequence: CDR1 MGHDK, CDR2 SYGVNS. Trimming took 3 bases from V and 4 from J; bases not matched to a gene: 5. CDR3 sequence (DNA): TGTGCCAGCAGTGAGTTAGGCGGGGGAGAGACCCAGTACTTC. Protein: CASSELGGGETQYF.

This chain links TRBV4-1 with TRBJ1-1; TRBD1 aligns across 9 bases. Germline lookup yields CDR1 MGHRA and CDR2 YSYEKL. The CDR3 consists of 15 residues. Losses at the gene ends were 0 bases for V and 1 base for J; bases not matched to a gene: 0. Here the CDR3 reads CASSQEGQGNTEAFF. The CDR3 DNA reads as TGCGCCAGCAGCCAAGAGGGACAGGGGAACACTGAAGCTTTCTTT.

This chain connects TRBV5-1 to TRBJ1-5; D is unclear. The CDR3 consists of 13 residues. Germline lookup yields CDR1 SGHRS and CDR2 YFSETQ. Trimming removed 3 bases at V and 0 bases at J, with 4 bases between. This CDR3 reads CASSSVSNQPQHF. CDR3 coding DNA: TGCGCCAGCAGCTCAGTTAGCAATCAGCCCCAGCATTTT.

The table lists this clone with a few counts. The V and J genes are TRBV2 and TRBJ2-1, with TRBD2 identical over 8 bases. CDR3 size: 15 residues. Germline values: CDR1 SNHLY, CDR2 FYNNEI. J gave up 2 bases and V 4 bases, and 4 bases lay outside the gene matches. The CDR3, as DNA: TGTGCCAGCAGTGCGGAAGCGGGAGCCTACAATGAGCAGTTCTTC. This translates into CASSAEAGAYNEQFF.

The chain recombines TRBV6-5 with TRBJ2-5; TRBD2 is a possible D gene (6 bases). CDR1 is MNHEY, CDR2 SVGAGI, per germline. The length of the CDR3 is 15 residues. V was shortened by 7 bases and J by 1 base, with 16 bases between the two germline ends. As DNA, the CDR3 is TGTGCCAGCATCCCCCTGGGGGGAGCCCAAGAGACCCAGTACTTC. This gives the protein CASIPLGGAQETQYF.

The genes are TRBV25-1 and TRBJ1-1; TRBD1 is a possible D gene (6 bases). V was shortened by 3 bases and J by 5 bases, with 13 bases between the two germline ends. This CDR3 has 14 residues. Germline V gives CDR1 MGHDK, CDR2 SYGVNS. CDR3 DNA: TGTGCCAGCAGTGAGTTTTCAGGGGCGACTGAAGCTTTCTTT. It encodes CASSEFSGATEAFF.

V usage is TRBV5-4 and J usage is TRBJ2-3; no clear D gene. The V gene lost 4 bases and the J gene lost 13 bases, with 16 bases spanning the gap. Germline-derived CDR1 and CDR2 are SGHNT and YYREEE (reference sequence). The CDR3 loop spans 12 amino acids. The CDR3 bases are TGTGCCAGCAGCGCCCGACTCCTCGATGAGTATTTT. Its translation: CASSARLLDEYF.

This clone occurred a few times. The chain combines TRBV11-2 with TRBJ2-2; 7 bases agree with TRBD1. Trimming cost V 2 bases and J 5 bases; bases outside gene matches: 2. Germline loops: CDR1 SGHAT, CDR2 FQNNGV. CDR3 length: 14 amino acids. The CDR3 nucleotides are TGTGCCAGCAGCTTATCACAGGGGACCGGGGAGCTGTTTTTT. It yields the protein CASSLSQGTGELFF.

This chain joins TRBV5-6 and TRBJ2-5; D remains unclear. This CDR3 comprises 11 residues. Germline V gives CDR1 SGHDT, CDR2 YYEEEE. V lost 2 bases to trimming and J lost 5 bases, with 4 bases between them. CDR3 nucleotide sequence: TGTGCCAGCAGCTTTTCGGAGACCCAGTACTTC. This encodes CASSFSETQYF.

This clone has only a few counts. The rearrangement uses TRBV6-1 and TRBJ2-7; 10 positions agree with TRBD1. Trimming at V came to 2 bases and at J to 4 bases, leaving 5 bases not matched to a gene. Germline CDR1 is MNHNS and CDR2 is SASEGT. The CDR3 totals 15 residues. The CDR3 DNA reads as TGTGCCAGCAGTGAACCGGGACAGGGGCGATACGAGCAGTACTTC. Its protein product is CASSEPGQGRYEQYF.

The gene calls are TRBV19 and TRBJ2-2, with 9 bases matching TRBD1. The V gene's germline CDR1 is LNHDA and CDR2 SQIVND (reference sequence). The V and J ends lost 0 bases and 1 base, in that order; junction bases with no gene match: 3. This CDR3 has 17 amino acids. CDR3 residues: CASSIDRTGENTGELFF. The CDR3 nucleotides are TGTGCCAGTAGTATAGACCGGACAGGGGAGAACACCGGGGAGCTGTTTTTT. Supplemented by reference TRBV19 and TRBJ2-2, the full variable domain reads DGGITQSPKYLFRKEGQNVTLSCEQNLNHDAMYWYRQDPGQGLRLIYYSQIVNDFQKGDIAEGYSVSREKKESFPLTVTSAQKNPTAFYLCASSIDRTGENTGELFFGEGSRLTVL.

This clone was counted between two and nine times. The rearrangement links TRBV7-2 to TRBJ2-7; 10 bases are shared with TRBD1. Trimming cost V 7 bases and J 2 bases; bases outside gene matches: 11. Germline CDR1 and CDR2: SGHTA and FQGNSA. There are 16 residues in the CDR3. The CDR3 region is CASNTPGQGKTYEQYF. DNA for the CDR3: TGTGCCAGCAACACGCCGGGACAGGGGAAAACCTACGAGCAGTACTTC.

This chain joins TRBV9 and TRBJ2-5, with 10 bases lining up with TRBD2. Germline CDR1 is SGDLS and CDR2 is YYNGEE. CDR3 length equals 16 residues. V shed 4 bases, J shed 5 bases, and the junction held 11 bases outside the gene matches. The CDR3 reads CASSLSGGAFSETQYF. CDR3 bases: TGTGCCAGCAGCTTAAGCGGGGGGGCCTTTTCTGAGACCCAGTACTTC.

This chain joins TRBV9 and TRBJ1-1; D call uncertain. V shed 5 bases and J shed 3 bases, with 11 bases lying between them. This CDR3 comprises 13 residues. From germline, CDR1 is SGDLS and CDR2 YYNGEE. CDR3 nucleotide sequence: TGTGCCAGCAGGCCGGGAACAGACACTGAAGCTTTCTTT. This translates into CASRPGTDTEAFF.

The V call is TRBV6-1, the J call TRBJ1-2; perhaps TRBD1 as D (5 bases). Germline V CDR1 and CDR2: MNHNS, SASEGT. The CDR3 is 14 residues long. The V end was cut by 8 bases, the J end by 5 bases, with 18 bases between. This chain's CDR3 is CASGTTGLGYGYTF. DNA for the CDR3: TGTGCCAGCGGGACTACGGGCCTCGGGTATGGCTACACCTTC.

This clone was observed a handful of times. The CDR3 is CASSAQTSGQETQYF. The CDR3 DNA reads TGTGCCAGTAGTGCCCAGACTAGCGGCCAAGAGACCCAGTACTTC. The V and J genes are TRBV19 and TRBJ2-5; 9 bases fit TRBD2. Germline V gene sequence: CDR1 LNHDA, CDR2 SQIVND (reference sequence). The CDR3 runs 15 residues. V gave up 5 bases and J gave up 1 base; unmatched junction bases: 5.

This clone was observed a few times. This chain joins TRBV7-2 and TRBJ2-7, with 7 positions matching TRBD1. With 3 bases clipped from V and 3 bases from J, the junction kept 8 bases outside the gene matches. Germline CDR1 SGHTA, CDR2 FQGNSA. The CDR3 loop spans 15 amino acids. This CDR3 is CASSLPTGKDYEQYF. CDR3 DNA sequence: TGTGCCAGCAGCTTGCCGACAGGGAAGGACTACGAGCAGTACTTC.

The J gene is TRBJ2-3, the V gene TRBV7-9; no reliable D call. Germline lookup yields CDR1 SEHNR and CDR2 FQNEAQ (reference sequence). The germline V and J ends were trimmed by 4 bases and 3 bases, with 8 bases remaining between them. This CDR3 has 13 residues. The DNA for the CDR3 is TGTGCCAGCAGCTCCTCCGGGACAGATACGCAGTATTTT. Protein sequence: CASSSSGTDTQYF. Drawing the rest from reference TRBV7-9 and TRBJ2-3, the complete variable domain is DTGVSQNPRHKITKRGQNVTFRCDPISEHNRLYWYRQTLGQGPEFLTYFQNEAQLEKSRLLSDRFSAERPKGSFSTLEIQRTEQGDSAMYLCASSSSGTDTQYFGPGTRLTVL.

J is TRBJ2-7 and V is TRBV30; 10 bases agree with TRBD1. V lost 3 bases to trimming and J lost 2 bases; unmatched junction nucleotides: 7. This CDR3 has 15 amino acids. CDR1 GTSNPN and CDR2 SVGIG come from the germline V gene (reference sequence). The CDR3 sequence is CAWRETGTGAYEQYF. CDR3 coding DNA: TGTGCCTGGAGGGAAACCGGGACAGGGGCCTACGAGCAGTACTTC. The variable domain in full, with the rest retrieved from reference TRBV30 and TRBJ2-7, is SQTIHQWPATLVQPVGSPLSLECTVEGTSNPNLYWYRQAAGRGLQLLFYSVGIGQISSEVPQNLSASRPQDRQFILSSKKLLLSDSGFYLCAWRETGTGAYEQYFGPGTRLTVT.

This rearrangement joins TRBV7-2 to TRBJ2-5; the match to TRBD2 covers 7 bases. This CDR3 contains 16 residues. The V segment lost 4 bases and the J segment 4 bases; nucleotides outside the gene matches: 12. The germline V gene has CDR1 SGHTA and CDR2 FQGNSA. CDR3 coding DNA: TGTGCCAGCAGCTCCCGTGGAGCGGGGCCACGAGAGACCCAGTACTTC. As protein: CASSSRGAGPRETQYF.

This clone was seen a few times. The chain recombines TRBV5-1 with TRBJ2-3; 9 bases are a match to TRBD1. CDR1 and CDR2 from the germline V gene are SGHRS and YFSETQ. The CDR3 spans 16 residues. J was trimmed by 1 base and V by 4 bases; bases with no gene match: 7. The CDR3 region is CASSPRDRVGTDTQYF. CDR3 in DNA: TGCGCCAGCAGCCCCCGGGACAGGGTGGGCACAGATACGCAGTATTTT.

The chain combines TRBV27 with TRBJ2-1, with TRBD2 matching 12 bases. CDR1 is MNHEY, CDR2 SMNVEV, per germline (reference sequence). The CDR3 runs 15 residues. Germline trimming cut 7 bases from V and 8 bases from J; bases unmatched to any gene: 9. The CDR3 DNA follows: TGTGCCAGCATAAACAGACTAGCGGGAGTTTATGAGCAGTTCTTC. This codes for CASINRLAGVYEQFF.

The rearrangement links TRBV2 to TRBJ1-5, with D perhaps TRBD1 (5 bases). The CDR3 runs 13 residues. CDR1 and CDR2 from the germline V gene are SNHLY and FYNNEI. V was shortened by 6 bases and J by 5 bases, with 11 bases between the two germline ends. The CDR3 bases are TGTGCCAGCAGCCAGGAGGGGTATCAGCCCCAGCATTTT. It translates to CASSQEGYQPQHF.

This clone was observed a few times. V is TRBV27 and J is TRBJ2-1; D not certain. Trimming removed 3 bases at V and 2 bases at J, with 11 bases between. The CDR3 has 15 residues. The germline CDR1 and CDR2 sequences are MNHEY and SMNVEV (reference sequence). The CDR3 is CASSFRGGAYNEQFF. The CDR3 coding sequence is TGTGCCAGCAGTTTCAGAGGTGGAGCCTACAATGAGCAGTTCTTC.

This clone was counted only a few times. This sequence joins TRBV5-4 and TRBJ2-1; 7 bases map to TRBD1. Germline V gives CDR1 SGHNT, CDR2 YYREEE (reference sequence). The CDR3 consists of 14 residues. V lost 0 bases to trimming and J lost 9 bases; unmatched junction nucleotides: 6. The CDR3 nucleotides read TGTGCCAGCAGCTTGGAAGCTCAGGGGGTTGAGCAGTTCTTC. Translating it yields CASSLEAQGVEQFF.